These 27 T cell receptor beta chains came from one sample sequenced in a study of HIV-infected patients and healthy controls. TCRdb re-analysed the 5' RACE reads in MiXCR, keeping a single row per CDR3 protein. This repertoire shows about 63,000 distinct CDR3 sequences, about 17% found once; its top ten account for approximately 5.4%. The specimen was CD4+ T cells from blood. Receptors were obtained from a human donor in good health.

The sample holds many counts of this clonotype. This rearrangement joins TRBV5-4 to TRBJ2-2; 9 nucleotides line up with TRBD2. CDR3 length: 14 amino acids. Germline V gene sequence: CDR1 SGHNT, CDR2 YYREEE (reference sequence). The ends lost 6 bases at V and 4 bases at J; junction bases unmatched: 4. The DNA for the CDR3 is TGTGCCAGCACAAGCGGGGGGCCCACCGGGGAGCTGTTTTTT. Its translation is CASTSGGPTGELFF.

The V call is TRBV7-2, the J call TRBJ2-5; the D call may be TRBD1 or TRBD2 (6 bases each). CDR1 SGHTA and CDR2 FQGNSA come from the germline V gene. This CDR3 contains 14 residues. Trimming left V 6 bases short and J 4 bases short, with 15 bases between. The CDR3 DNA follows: TGTGCCAGCAGTGCTGAGGGGGGTGCAGAGACCCAGTACTTC. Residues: CASSAEGGAETQYF.

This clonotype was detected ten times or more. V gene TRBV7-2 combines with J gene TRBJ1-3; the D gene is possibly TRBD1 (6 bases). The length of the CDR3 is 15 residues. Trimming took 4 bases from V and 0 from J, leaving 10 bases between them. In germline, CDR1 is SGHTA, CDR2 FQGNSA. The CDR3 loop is CASSSGQSSGNTIYF. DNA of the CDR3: TGTGCCAGCAGCTCCGGACAGAGCTCTGGAAACACCATATATTTT.

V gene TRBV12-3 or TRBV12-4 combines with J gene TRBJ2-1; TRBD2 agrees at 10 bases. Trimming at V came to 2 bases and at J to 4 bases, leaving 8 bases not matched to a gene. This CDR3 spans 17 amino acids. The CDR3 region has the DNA TGTGCCAGCAGTTTATTCAGCGGGGGGGGCCTATACAATGAGCAGTTCTTC. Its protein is CASSLFSGGGLYNEQFF.

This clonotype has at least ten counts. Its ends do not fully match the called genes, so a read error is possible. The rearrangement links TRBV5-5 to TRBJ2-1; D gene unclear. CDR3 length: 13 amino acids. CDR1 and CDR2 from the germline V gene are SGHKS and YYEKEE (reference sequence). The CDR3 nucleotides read TGTGCCAGCAGCTTGGATTTAATAGGTAATTCAGTGTTC. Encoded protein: CASSLDLIGNSVF.

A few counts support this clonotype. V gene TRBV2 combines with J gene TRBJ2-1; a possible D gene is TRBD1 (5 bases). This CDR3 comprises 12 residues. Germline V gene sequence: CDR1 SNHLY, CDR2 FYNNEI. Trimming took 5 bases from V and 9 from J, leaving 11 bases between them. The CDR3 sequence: CASSIQGTEQFF. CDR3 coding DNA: TGTGCCAGCAGTATTCAGGGTACTGAGCAGTTCTTC.

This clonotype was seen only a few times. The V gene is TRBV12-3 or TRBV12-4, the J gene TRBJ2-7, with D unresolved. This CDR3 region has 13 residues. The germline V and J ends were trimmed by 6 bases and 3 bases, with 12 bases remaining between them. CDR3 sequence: CASRIRVDYEQYF. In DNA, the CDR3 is TGTGCCAGCAGAATACGGGTCGACTACGAGCAGTACTTC.

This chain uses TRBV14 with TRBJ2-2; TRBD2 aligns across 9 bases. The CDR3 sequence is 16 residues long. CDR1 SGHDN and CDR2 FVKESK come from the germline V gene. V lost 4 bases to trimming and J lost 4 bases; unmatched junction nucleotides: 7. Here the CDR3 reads CASSPFVAGVTGELFF. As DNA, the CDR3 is TGTGCCAGCAGCCCCTTTGTAGCGGGAGTCACCGGGGAGCTGTTTTTT. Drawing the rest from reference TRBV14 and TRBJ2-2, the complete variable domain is EAGVTQFPSHSVIEKGQTVTLRCDPISGHDNLYWYRRVMGKEIKFLLHFVKESKQDESGMPNNRFLAERTGGTYSTLKVQPAELEDSGVYFCASSPFVAGVTGELFFGEGSRLTVL.

The CDR3 sequence: CASSRTLNTEAFF. The DNA for the CDR3 is TGTGCCAGCAGTCGGACTTTGAACACTGAAGCTTTCTTT. The chain couples TRBV11-2 to TRBJ1-1; D is ambiguous. CDR1 and CDR2 from the germline V gene are SGHAT and FQNNGV. V was shortened by 6 bases and J by 0 bases, with 8 bases between the two germline ends. This CDR3 has 13 residues.

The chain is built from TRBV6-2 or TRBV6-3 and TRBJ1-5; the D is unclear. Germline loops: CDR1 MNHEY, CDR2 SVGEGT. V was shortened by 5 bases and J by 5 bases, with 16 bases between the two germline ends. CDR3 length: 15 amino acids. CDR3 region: CASSLSGPNYQPQHF. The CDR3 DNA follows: TGTGCCAGCAGTCTGAGCGGGCCTAATTATCAGCCCCAGCATTTT.

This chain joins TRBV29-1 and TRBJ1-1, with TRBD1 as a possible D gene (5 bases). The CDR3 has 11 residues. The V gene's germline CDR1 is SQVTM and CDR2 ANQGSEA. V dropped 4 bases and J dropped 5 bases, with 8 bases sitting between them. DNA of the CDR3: TGCAGCGTTGTAGGGGTAACTGAAGCTTTCTTT. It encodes CSVVGVTEAFF.

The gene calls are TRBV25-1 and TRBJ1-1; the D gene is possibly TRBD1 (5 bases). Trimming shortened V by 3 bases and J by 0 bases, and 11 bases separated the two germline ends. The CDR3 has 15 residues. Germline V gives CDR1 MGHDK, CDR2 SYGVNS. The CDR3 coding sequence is TGTGCCAGCAGTGATTTAACAGGAGTGAACACTGAAGCTTTCTTT. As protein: CASSDLTGVNTEAFF. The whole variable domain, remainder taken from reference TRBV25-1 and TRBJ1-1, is EADIYQTPRYLVIGTGKKITLECSQTMGHDKMYWYQQDPGMELHLIHYSYGVNSTEKGDLSSESTVSRIRTEHFPLTLESARPSHTSQYLCASSDLTGVNTEAFFGQGTRLTVV.

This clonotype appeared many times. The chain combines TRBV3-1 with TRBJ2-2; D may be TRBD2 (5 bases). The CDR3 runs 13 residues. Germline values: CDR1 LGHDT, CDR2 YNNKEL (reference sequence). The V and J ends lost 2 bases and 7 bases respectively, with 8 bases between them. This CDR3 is CASSQSGIGELFF. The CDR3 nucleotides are TGTGCCAGCAGCCAAAGCGGAATCGGGGAGCTGTTTTTT.

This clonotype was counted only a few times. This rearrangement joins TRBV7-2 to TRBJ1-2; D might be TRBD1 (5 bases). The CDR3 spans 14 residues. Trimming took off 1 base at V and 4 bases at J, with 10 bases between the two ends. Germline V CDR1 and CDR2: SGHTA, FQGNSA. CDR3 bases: TGTGCCAGCAGCTTAGTCCCTAGGGGCTATGGCTACACCTTC. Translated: CASSLVPRGYGYTF.

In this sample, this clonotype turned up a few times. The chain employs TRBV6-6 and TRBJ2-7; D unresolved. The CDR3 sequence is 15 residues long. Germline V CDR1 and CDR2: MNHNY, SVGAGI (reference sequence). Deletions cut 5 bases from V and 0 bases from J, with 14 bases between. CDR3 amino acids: CASSPPQAYSYEQYF. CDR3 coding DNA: TGTGCCAGCAGTCCCCCCCAGGCCTACTCCTACGAGCAGTACTTC.

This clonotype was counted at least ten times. Written as DNA, the CDR3 is TGTGCCAGCAGTTGGACAGGGACCCACAAGCCCCAGCATTTT. Translated: CASSWTGTHKPQHF. V is TRBV28 and J is TRBJ1-5; 8 bases agree with TRBD1. V lost 4 bases, J lost 8 bases, and 7 bases stayed unmatched. The CDR3 consists of 14 residues. Germline-derived CDR1 and CDR2 are MDHEN and SYDVKM. Together with reference TRBV28 and TRBJ1-5, the CDR3 gives the full variable domain: DVKVTQSSRYLVKRTGEKVFLECVQDMDHENMFWYRQDPGLGLRLIYFSYDVKMKEKGDIPEGYSVSREKKERFSLILESASTNQTSMYLCASSWTGTHKPQHFGDGTRLSIL.

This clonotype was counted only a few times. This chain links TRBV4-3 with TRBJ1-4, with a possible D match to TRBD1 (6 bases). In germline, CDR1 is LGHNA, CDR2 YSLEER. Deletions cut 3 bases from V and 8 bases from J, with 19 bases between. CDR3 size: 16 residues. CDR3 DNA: TGCGCCAGCAGCCAGGATATGGGGGGCGGGGAGGAAAAACTGTTTTTT. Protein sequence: CASSQDMGGGEEKLFF.

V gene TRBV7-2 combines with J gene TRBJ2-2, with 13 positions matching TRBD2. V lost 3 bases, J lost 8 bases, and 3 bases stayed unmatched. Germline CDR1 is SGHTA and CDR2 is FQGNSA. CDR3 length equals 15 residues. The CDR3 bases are TGTGCCAGCAGCTTCGGACTAGCGGGGGTGGGGGAGCTGTTTTTT. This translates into CASSFGLAGVGELFF.

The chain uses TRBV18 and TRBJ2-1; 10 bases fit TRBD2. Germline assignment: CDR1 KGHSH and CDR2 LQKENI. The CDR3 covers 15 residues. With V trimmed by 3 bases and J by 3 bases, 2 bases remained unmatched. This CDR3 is CASSPGLAIYNEQFF. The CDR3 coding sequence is TGTGCCAGCTCACCGGGACTAGCGATCTACAATGAGCAGTTCTTC.

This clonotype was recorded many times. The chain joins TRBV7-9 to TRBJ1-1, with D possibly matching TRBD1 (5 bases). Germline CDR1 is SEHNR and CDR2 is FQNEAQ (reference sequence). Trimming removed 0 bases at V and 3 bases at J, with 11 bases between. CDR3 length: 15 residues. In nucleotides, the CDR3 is TGTGCCAGCAGCTTAGCGGCAGGGAGGTACACTGAAGCTTTCTTT. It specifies CASSLAAGRYTEAFF.

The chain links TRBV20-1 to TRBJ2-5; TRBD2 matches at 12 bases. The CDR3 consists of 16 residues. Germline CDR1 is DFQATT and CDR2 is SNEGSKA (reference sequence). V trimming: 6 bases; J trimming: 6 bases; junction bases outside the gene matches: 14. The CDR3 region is CSATSSPTSGRQTQYF. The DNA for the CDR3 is TGCAGTGCAACCTCCTCCCCGACTAGCGGGAGACAGACCCAGTACTTC.

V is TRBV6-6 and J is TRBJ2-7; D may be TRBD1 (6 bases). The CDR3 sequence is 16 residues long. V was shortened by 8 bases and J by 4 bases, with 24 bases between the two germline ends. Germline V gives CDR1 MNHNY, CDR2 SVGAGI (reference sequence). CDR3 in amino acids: CASRNRGTGFPYEQYF. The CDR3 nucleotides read TGTGCCAGCCGAAACAGAGGAACAGGGTTCCCTTACGAGCAGTACTTC.

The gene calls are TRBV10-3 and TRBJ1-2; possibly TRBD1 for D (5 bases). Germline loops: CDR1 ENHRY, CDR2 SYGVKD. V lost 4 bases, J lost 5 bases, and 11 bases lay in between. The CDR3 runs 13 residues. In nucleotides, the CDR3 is TGTGCCATCAGTGTTCAGGGCCGATATGGCTACACCTTC. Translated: CAISVQGRYGYTF.

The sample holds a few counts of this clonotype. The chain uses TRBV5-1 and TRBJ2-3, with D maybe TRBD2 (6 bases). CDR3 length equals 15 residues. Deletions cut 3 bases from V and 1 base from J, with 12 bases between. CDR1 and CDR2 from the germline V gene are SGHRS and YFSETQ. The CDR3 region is CASSSEGFGTDTQYF. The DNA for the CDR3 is TGCGCCAGCAGCTCGGAGGGGTTCGGCACAGATACGCAGTATTTT.

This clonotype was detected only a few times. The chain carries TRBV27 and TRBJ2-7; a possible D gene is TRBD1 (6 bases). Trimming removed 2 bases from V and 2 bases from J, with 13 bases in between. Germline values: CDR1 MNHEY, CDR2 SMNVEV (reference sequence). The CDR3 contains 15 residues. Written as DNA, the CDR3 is TGTGCCAGCAGTTTAAGGGCAGGACAGACCTACGAGCAGTACTTC. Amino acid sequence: CASSLRAGQTYEQYF.

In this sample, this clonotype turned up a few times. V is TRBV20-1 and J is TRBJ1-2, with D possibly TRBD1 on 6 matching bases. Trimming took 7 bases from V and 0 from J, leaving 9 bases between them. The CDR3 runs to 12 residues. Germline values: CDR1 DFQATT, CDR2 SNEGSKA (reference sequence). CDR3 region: CSGGGANYGYTF. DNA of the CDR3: TGCAGTGGAGGGGGAGCTAACTATGGCTACACCTTC.

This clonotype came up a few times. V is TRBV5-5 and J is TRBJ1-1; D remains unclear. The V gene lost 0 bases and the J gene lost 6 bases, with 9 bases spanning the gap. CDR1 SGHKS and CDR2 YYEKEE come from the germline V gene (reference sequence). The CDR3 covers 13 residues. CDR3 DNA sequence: TGTGCCAGCAGCTTGGGGGGTTCGCCTGAAGCTTTCTTT. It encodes CASSLGGSPEAFF.